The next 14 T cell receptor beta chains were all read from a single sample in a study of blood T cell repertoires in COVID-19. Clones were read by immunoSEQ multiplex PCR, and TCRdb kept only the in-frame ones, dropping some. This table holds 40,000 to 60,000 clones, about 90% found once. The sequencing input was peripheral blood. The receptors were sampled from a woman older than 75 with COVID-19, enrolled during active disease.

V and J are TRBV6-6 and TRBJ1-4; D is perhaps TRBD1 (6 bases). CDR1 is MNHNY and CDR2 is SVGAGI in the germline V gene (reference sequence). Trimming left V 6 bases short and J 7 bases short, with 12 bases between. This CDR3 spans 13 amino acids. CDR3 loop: CASSLTGREKLFF. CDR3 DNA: TGTGCCAGCAGCTTGACAGGTCGTGAAAAACTGTTTTTT.

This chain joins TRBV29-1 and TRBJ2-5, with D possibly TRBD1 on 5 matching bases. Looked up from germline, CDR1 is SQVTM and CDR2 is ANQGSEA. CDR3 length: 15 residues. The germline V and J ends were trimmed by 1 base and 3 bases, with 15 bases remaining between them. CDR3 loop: CSVEVQNGREETQYF. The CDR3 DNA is TGCAGCGTTGAAGTACAGAATGGCAGGGAAGAGACCCAGTACTTC.

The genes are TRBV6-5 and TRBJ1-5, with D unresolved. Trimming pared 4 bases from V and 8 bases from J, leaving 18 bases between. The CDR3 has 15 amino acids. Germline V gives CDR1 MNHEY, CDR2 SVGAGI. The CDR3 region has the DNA TGTGCCAGCAGTTCGCCGGGCGCCGGGGTGAAGCCCCAGCATTTT. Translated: CASSSPGAGVKPQHF.

The CDR3 is CAISEGQGGNSPLHF. Written as DNA, the CDR3 is TGTGCCATCAGTGAGGGACAGGGTGGAAATTCACCCCTCCACTTT. The chain couples TRBV10-3 to TRBJ1-6; 8 bases line up with TRBD1. The V gene end was trimmed by 2 bases and the J gene end by 7 bases; junction bases not matched to a gene: 4. The germline V gene has CDR1 ENHRY and CDR2 SYGVKD. This CDR3 is 15 amino acids long.

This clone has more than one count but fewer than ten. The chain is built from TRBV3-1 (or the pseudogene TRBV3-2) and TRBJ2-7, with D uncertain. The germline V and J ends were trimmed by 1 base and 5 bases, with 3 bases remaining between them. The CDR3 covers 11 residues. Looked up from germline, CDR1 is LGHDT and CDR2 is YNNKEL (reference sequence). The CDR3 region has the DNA TGTGCCAGCAGCCAAGTAGACGAGCAGTACTTC. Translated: CASSQVDEQYF.

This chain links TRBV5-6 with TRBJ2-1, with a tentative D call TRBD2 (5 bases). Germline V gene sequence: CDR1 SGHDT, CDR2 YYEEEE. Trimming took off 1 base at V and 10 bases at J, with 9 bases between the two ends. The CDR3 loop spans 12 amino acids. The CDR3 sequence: CASSLRGIEQFF. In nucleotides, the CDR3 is TGTGCCAGCAGCTTGCGGGGTATAGAGCAGTTCTTC.

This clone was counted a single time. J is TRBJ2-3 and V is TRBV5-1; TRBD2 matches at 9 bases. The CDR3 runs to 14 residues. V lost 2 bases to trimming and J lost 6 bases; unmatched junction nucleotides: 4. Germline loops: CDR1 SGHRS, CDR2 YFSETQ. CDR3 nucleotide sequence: TGCGCCAGCAGCTTTGGCGGGAGGGCCGATACGCAGTATTTT. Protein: CASSFGGRADTQYF.

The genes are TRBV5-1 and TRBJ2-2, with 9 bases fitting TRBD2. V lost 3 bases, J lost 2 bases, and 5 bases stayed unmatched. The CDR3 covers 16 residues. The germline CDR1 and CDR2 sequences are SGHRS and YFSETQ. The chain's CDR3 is CASSSGTSSNTGELFF. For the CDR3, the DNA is TGCGCCAGCAGCTCCGGGACTAGCTCTAACACCGGGGAGCTGTTTTTT.

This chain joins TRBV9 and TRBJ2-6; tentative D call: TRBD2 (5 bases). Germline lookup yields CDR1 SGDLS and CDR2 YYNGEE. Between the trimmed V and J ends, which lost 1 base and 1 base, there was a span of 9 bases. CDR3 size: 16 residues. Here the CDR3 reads CASSVSRTSGANVLTF. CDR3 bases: TGTGCCAGCAGCGTAAGTCGGACTTCTGGGGCCAACGTCCTGACTTTC.

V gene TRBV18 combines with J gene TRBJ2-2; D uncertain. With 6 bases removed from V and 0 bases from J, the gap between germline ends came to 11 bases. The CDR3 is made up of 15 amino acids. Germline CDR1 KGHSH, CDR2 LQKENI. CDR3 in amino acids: CASSPAEANTGELFF. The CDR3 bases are TGTGCCAGCTCTCCCGCGGAAGCGAACACCGGGGAGCTGTTTTTT.

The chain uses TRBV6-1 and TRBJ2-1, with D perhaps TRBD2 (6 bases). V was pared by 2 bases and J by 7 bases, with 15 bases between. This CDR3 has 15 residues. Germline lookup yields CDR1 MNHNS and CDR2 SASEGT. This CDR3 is CASSEPGLPANEQFF. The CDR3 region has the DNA TGTGCCAGCAGTGAACCGGGACTCCCGGCGAATGAGCAGTTCTTC.

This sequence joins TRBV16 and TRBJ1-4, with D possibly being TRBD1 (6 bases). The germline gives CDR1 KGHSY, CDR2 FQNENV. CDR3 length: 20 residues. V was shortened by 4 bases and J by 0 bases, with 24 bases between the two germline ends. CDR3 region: CASSPPSWGGQTTTNEKLFF. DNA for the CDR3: TGTGCCAGCAGCCCTCCCTCGTGGGGCGGACAGACCACAACTAATGAAAAACTGTTTTTT.

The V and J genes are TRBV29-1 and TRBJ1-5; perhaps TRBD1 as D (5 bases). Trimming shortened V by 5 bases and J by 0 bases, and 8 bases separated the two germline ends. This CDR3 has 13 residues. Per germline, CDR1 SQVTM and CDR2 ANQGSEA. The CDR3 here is CSVSGGSNQPQHF. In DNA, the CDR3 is TGCAGCGTTTCCGGGGGTAGCAATCAGCCCCAGCATTTT. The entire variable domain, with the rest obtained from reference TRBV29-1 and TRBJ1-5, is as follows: SAVISQKPSRDICQRGTSLTIQCQVDSQVTMMFWYRQQPGQSLTLIATANQGSEATYESGFVIDKFPISRPNLTFSTLTVSNMSPEDSSIYLCSVSGGSNQPQHFGDGTRLSIL.

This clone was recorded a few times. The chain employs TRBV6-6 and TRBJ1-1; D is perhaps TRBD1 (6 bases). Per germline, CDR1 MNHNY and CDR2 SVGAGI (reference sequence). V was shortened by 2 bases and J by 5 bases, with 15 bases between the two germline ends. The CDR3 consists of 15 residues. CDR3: CASSYPRTVGTEAFF. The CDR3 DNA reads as TGTGCCAGCAGTTACCCCCGGACAGTGGGGACTGAAGCTTTCTTT.